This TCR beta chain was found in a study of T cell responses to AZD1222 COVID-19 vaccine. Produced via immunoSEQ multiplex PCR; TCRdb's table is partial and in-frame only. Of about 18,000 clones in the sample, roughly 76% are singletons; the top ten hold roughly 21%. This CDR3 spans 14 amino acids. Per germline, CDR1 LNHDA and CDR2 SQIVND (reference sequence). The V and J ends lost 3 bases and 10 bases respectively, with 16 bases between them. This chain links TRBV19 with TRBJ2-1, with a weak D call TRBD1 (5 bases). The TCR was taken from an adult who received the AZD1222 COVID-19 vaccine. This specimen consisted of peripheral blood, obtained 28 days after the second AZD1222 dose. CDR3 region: CASSIRRVLGEQFF. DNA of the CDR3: TGTGCCAGTAGTATCCGCAGGGTTTTAGGAGAGCAGTTCTTC. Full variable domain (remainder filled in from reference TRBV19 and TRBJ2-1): DGGITQSPKYLFRKEGQNVTLSCEQNLNHDAMYWYRQDPGQGLRLIYYSQIVNDFQKGDIAEGYSVSREKKESFPLTVTSAQKNPTAFYLCASSIRRVLGEQFFGPGTRLTVL.